The 19 T cell receptor beta chains below all came from one sample that was sequenced in a study of human T cells and chemical hapten exposure. Time point described: patch test 1, 2 weeks after DPC sensitization. Treatment given: therapeutic diphenylcyclopropenone sensitization with weekly scalp DPC. TCRdb itself ran the RACE reads through MiXCR, one entry per CDR3 protein. The sample has some 200,000 distinct CDR3 sequences; about 20% are singletons. This material consisted of whole blood, taken in connection with sensitization to the hapten diphenylcyclopropenone (DPC). These receptors were collected from a woman between 45 and 60 years old with alopecia areata. Some clones in this sample may be carry-over from other donors' samples.

This chain uses TRBV10-3 with TRBJ2-3; weak D call: TRBD1 (6 bases). Germline V gives CDR1 ENHRY, CDR2 SYGVKD. V was shortened by 3 bases and J by 0 bases, with 10 bases between the two germline ends. The CDR3 loop spans 15 amino acids. The CDR3 coding sequence is TGTGCCATCAGTGAAGGGACACCGAGCACAGATACGCAGTATTTT. This sequence encodes CAISEGTPSTDTQYF.

The chain has TRBV27 and TRBJ2-2; D is unclear. Germline loops: CDR1 MNHEY, CDR2 SMNVEV (reference sequence). CDR3 length: 13 residues. Trimming stripped 4 bases from V and 7 bases from J, with 10 bases between. CDR3 residues: CASSYPWGGELFF. The CDR3 DNA is TGTGCCAGCAGTTACCCCTGGGGCGGGGAGCTGTTTTTT.

The V and J genes are TRBV20-1 and TRBJ2-3, with 10 nucleotides matching TRBD1. The ends lost 6 bases at V and 3 bases at J; junction bases unmatched: 9. CDR3 size: 15 residues. Germline loops: CDR1 DFQATT, CDR2 SNEGSKA (reference sequence). CDR3: CSAILDRGQTDTQYF. Written as DNA, the CDR3 is TGCAGTGCCATCCTAGACAGGGGGCAAACAGATACGCAGTATTTT.

This clonotype was picked up a small number of times. The chain combines TRBV3-1 with TRBJ2-5; 10 bases are shared with TRBD2. The CDR3 contains 15 residues. After removal of 1 base from V and 3 bases from J, the junction contained 2 bases not matched to a gene. CDR1 and CDR2 (germline): LGHDT, YNNKEL (reference sequence). CDR3 loop: CASSQGLAGEETQYF. In DNA form, the CDR3 reads TGTGCCAGCAGCCAAGGGCTAGCGGGAGAAGAGACCCAGTACTTC.

This chain joins TRBV5-1 and TRBJ2-1; perhaps D is TRBD1 or TRBD2 (5 bases each). Germline CDR1 and CDR2: SGHRS and YFSETQ. The CDR3 loop spans 14 amino acids. Trimming left V 4 bases short and J 8 bases short, with 16 bases between. The CDR3 here is CASSTGTLSHEQFF. The CDR3 bases are TGCGCCAGCAGCACCGGGACCCTAAGCCATGAGCAGTTCTTC.

This chain uses TRBV9 with TRBJ1-2, with D possibly TRBD1 on 5 matching bases. V dropped 2 bases and J dropped 8 bases, with 22 bases sitting between them. Germline V gene lookup returns CDR1 SGDLS and CDR2 YYNGEE. This CDR3 contains 16 residues. The CDR3 spells CASSVRVREGWGGYTF. CDR3 nucleotide sequence: TGTGCCAGCAGCGTCCGGGTTCGTGAGGGCTGGGGCGGCTACACCTTC.

This chain joins TRBV5-1 and TRBJ1-1; a weak D match, TRBD1 (5 bases). This CDR3 contains 15 residues. Germline-derived CDR1 and CDR2 are SGHRS and YFSETQ. The V end was cut by 5 bases, the J end by 3 bases, with 17 bases between. CDR3 sequence reads: CASRSPLRGDTEAFF. DNA for the CDR3: TGCGCCAGCAGATCCCCTTTGCGAGGGGACACTGAAGCTTTCTTT.

This clonotype showed up just a few times. This rearrangement joins TRBV6-2 or TRBV6-3 to TRBJ2-2; TRBD2 aligns across 10 bases. The germline V gene encodes CDR1 MNHEY and CDR2 SVGEGT. CDR3 length: 15 residues. Unmatched junction bases numbered 4, after V lost 8 bases and J lost 1 base. The CDR3 sequence is CASRLAGVNTGELFF. In DNA form, the CDR3 reads TGTGCCAGCCGGCTAGCGGGAGTGAACACCGGGGAGCTGTTTTTT.

This clonotype was found a few times. CDR3 sequence: CASSGARGDGAYEQYF. The CDR3 coding sequence is TGTGCCAGTAGTGGGGCGCGGGGGGACGGAGCCTACGAGCAGTACTTC. This chain joins TRBV19 and TRBJ2-7; 8 bases align to TRBD2. Germline V gene lookup returns CDR1 LNHDA and CDR2 SQIVND (reference sequence). V lost 5 bases, J lost 2 bases, and 11 bases stayed unmatched. This CDR3 comprises 16 residues.

In DNA form, the CDR3 reads TGTGCCAGCGGGGGGGGACGGACTAGCGGGACTTACGAGCAGTACTTC. Its translation: CASGGGRTSGTYEQYF. V and J are TRBV2 and TRBJ2-7; TRBD2 aligns across 12 bases. J was trimmed by 4 bases and V by 8 bases; bases with no gene match: 12. CDR1 and CDR2 from the germline V gene are SNHLY and FYNNEI. This CDR3 has 16 residues.

The CDR3 DNA reads TGTGCCAGCAGTTACGGTACTAGCGGGTTTCCCTACGAGCAGTACTTC. Translation: CASSYGTSGFPYEQYF. The V call is TRBV27, the J call TRBJ2-7, with 9 bases lining up with TRBD2. This CDR3 has 16 amino acids. V was pared by 4 bases and J by 2 bases, with 9 bases of the junction left unmatched. Germline assignment: CDR1 MNHEY and CDR2 SMNVEV (reference sequence).

Turning to this clonotype: A much larger clone is a single base away; this may be a read error. The CDR3 DNA reads TGTGCCAGCAGCGTCACAGATACGCAGTATTTT. Translation gives CASSVTDTQYF. V and J are TRBV7-2 and TRBJ2-3; D call uncertain. The CDR3 runs 11 residues. With 5 bases removed from V and 2 bases from J, the gap between germline ends came to 2 bases. The germline V gene has CDR1 SGHTA and CDR2 FQGNSA. Full variable domain (missing parts from reference TRBV7-2 and TRBJ2-3): GAGVSQSPSNKVTEKGKDVELRCDPISGHTALYWYRQSLGQGLEFLIYFQGNSAPDKSGLPSDRFSAERTGGSVSTLTIQRTQQEDSAVYLCASSVTDTQYFGPGTRLTVL.

This clonotype appeared a few times. The V and J genes are TRBV4-2 and TRBJ2-1; D is undetermined. CDR1 is LGHNA, CDR2 YNFKEQ, per germline. The germline V and J ends were trimmed by 7 bases and 3 bases, with 16 bases remaining between them. This CDR3 contains 15 residues. Written as DNA, the CDR3 is TGTGCCAGCACCCCCCTAATGAAATACTACAATGAGCAGTTCTTC. Its protein product is CASTPLMKYYNEQFF.

This clonotype was observed a few times. The genes are TRBV10-3 and TRBJ2-5; tentatively, D is TRBD1 (6 bases). From germline, CDR1 is ENHRY and CDR2 SYGVKD. This CDR3 has 13 residues. Trimming removed 3 bases from V and 2 bases from J, with 7 bases in between. The CDR3 loop reads CAISDGQQETQYF. The DNA for the CDR3 is TGTGCCATCAGTGATGGACAGCAAGAGACCCAGTACTTC.

The chain recombines TRBV29-1 with TRBJ2-5; 8 bases are shared with TRBD1. The CDR3 sequence is 16 residues long. CDR1 and CDR2 (germline): SQVTM, ANQGSEA. Unmatched junction bases numbered 9, after V lost 0 bases and J lost 3 bases. The DNA for the CDR3 is TGCAGCGTTGAAGATTTCTCCAGGGGGCAGGAAGAGACCCAGTACTTC. Encoded protein: CSVEDFSRGQEETQYF. The variable domain in full, completed from reference TRBV29-1 and TRBJ2-5, reads SAVISQKPSRDICQRGTSLTIQCQVDSQVTMMFWYRQQPGQSLTLIATANQGSEATYESGFVIDKFPISRPNLTFSTLTVSNMSPEDSSIYLCSVEDFSRGQEETQYFGPGTRLLVL.

This clonotype was counted only a few times. V and J are TRBV29-1 and TRBJ1-2; D call uncertain. This CDR3 has 10 amino acids. Germline CDR1 and CDR2: SQVTM and ANQGSEA. V shed 1 base and J shed 8 bases, with 5 bases lying between them. The chain's CDR3 is CSVEGWGYTF. In DNA, the CDR3 is TGCAGCGTTGAAGGTTGGGGCTACACCTTC.

This sequence joins TRBV11-2 and TRBJ1-2; D possibly corresponds to TRBD1 (5 bases). V dropped 1 base and J dropped 8 bases, with 11 bases sitting between them. The CDR3 runs to 13 residues. Germline V gene lookup returns CDR1 SGHAT and CDR2 FQNNGV. For the CDR3, the DNA is TGTGCCAGCAGCTTAGTGGTCGAGGGGGGCTACACCTTC. Amino acids: CASSLVVEGGYTF.

V gene TRBV20-1 combines with J gene TRBJ1-1; D unresolved. Germline V gene sequence: CDR1 DFQATT, CDR2 SNEGSKA (reference sequence). V lost 0 bases, J lost 8 bases, and 22 bases lay in between. This CDR3 has 16 residues. The CDR3 DNA sequence: TGCAGTGCTAGAGATCATCTTGTGCATCTACCACCCGAAGCTTTCTTT. Translating gives CSARDHLVHLPPEAFF.

This clonotype has only a few counts. The chain couples TRBV25-1 to TRBJ1-1, with D tentatively TRBD1 (6 bases). Germline assignment: CDR1 MGHDK and CDR2 SYGVNS. The CDR3 has 15 amino acids. Trimming took 1 base from V and 3 from J, leaving 12 bases between them. CDR3 loop: CASSELRGRDTEAFF. DNA for the CDR3: TGTGCCAGCAGTGAATTGCGGGGGCGAGACACTGAAGCTTTCTTT.